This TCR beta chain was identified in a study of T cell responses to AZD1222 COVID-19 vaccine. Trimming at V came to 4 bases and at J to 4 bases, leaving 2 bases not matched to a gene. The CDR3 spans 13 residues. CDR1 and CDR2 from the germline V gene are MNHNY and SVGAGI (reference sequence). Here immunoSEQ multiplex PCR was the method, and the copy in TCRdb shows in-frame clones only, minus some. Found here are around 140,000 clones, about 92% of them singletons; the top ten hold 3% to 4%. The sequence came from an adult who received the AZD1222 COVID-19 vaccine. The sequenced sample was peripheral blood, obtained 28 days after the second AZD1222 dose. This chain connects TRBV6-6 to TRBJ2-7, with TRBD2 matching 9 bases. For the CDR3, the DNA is TGTGCCAGCAGTTTGCGGGAGGGATACGAGCAGTACTTC. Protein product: CASSLREGYEQYF.